Detailed here is one T cell receptor (beta chain). Antigen: not known. Here immunoSEQ multiplex PCR was the method, and the copy in TCRdb shows in-frame clones only, minus some. The table includes around 1,100,000 clones, approximately 77% detected once. This record comes from a study of shared clonotypes between healthy human individuals. Splitting of CD4+ cells produced CD45RA+ naive and CD45RA-negative memory subsets. Study observations and caveats: Few donors restricted represented genetic and exposure-history diversity. Clonotype sharing across four donors was observed for around 5% of naive CD4 clonotypes. Lower generation probabilities were found for non-shared clonotypes than for those shared by all four donors.

This clonotype originated in a man aged 18 to 30 in good health. Some clones in this sample may be carry-over from other donors' samples. Sequenced sample: memory CD4+ T cells from PBMCs. The subset denotes: CD45RA-negative fraction.

CDR3 in amino acids: CASERDRRNQPQHF. As DNA, the CDR3 is TGTGCCAGCGAAAGGGACAGACGGAATCAGCCCCAGCATTTT. J is TRBJ1-5 and V is TRBV19; TRBD1 matches at 7 bases. CDR1 LNHDA and CDR2 SQIVND come from the germline V gene (reference sequence). After removal of 9 bases from V and 4 bases from J, the junction contained 9 bases not matched to a gene. The CDR3 is 14 residues long.